Sequencing of this T cell receptor (beta chain) was carried out in a study of CXCR3-negative and CXCR3-positive naive CD8 T cells. Germline loops: CDR1 DFQATT, CDR2 SNEGSKA (reference sequence). CDR3 length equals 16 residues. 5' RACE that incorporated UMI labels was used to prepare the TRB cDNA libraries. With the 5' RACE reads reprocessed, TCRdb shows one record per CDR3 protein and no DNA. The record lists about 98,000 distinct CDR3 sequences, of which the ten most abundant hold less than 1.1%. Findings and limits, study-wide: Similar TRBV-TRBJ gene usage was seen in naive CXCR3-negative and CXCR3-positive cells, but not in memory cells. Expression of CXCR3 was partially reduced after cryopreservation, and fresh PBMCs were used in most assays. CXCR3-negative naive cells had less hydrophobic TRB CDR3s than did CXCR3-positive naive cells.

Comment on this clonotype: Its matching antigen is unknown.

This chain uses TRBV20-1 with TRBJ2-3; TCRdb picks TRBD2, but there is no DNA to check that call. Specimen: naive CXCR3+ CD8+ T cells from blood. Subset described: CD45RO-CCR7+CD27+CD95- naive CD8+ T cells expressing CXCR3 (TNR3+). This clonotype was obtained from a human donor in good health. Some clones in this sample may be carry-over from other donors' samples. The CDR3 region is CSARDLNGGDADTQYF.